This T cell receptor (beta chain) was captured by sequencing in a study of T cell repertoires in cytomegalovirus infection. Turning to this clonotype: Its antigen is not known. A read error is possible here, since a much larger clone lies one base away.

The CDR3 length is 10 residues. TCRdb recomputed calls from the reads with MiXCR, one row per CDR3 protein. This sample yields fewer than 1,000,000 distinct CDR3 sequences, of which approximately 33% are seen a single time; around 15% belongs to the top ten. Sequencing was performed on cultured CD8+ T cells from PBMCs, taken from culture after CMV antigen stimulation. The source is a human donor in good health (CMV status not recorded). Some clones in this sample may be carry-over from other donors' samples. The chain uses TRBV12-3 or TRBV12-4 and TRBJ1-1; no clear D gene. The CDR3 DNA sequence: TGTGTCAGCAGTTTAAGCGAAGCTTTCTTT. Amino acid sequence: CVSSLSEAFF.